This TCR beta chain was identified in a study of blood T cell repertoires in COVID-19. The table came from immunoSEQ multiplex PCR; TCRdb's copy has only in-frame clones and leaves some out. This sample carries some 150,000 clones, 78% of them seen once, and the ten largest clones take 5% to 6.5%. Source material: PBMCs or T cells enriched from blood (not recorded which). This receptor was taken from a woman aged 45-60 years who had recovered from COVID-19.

The CDR3 region is CASSEGQGVYSNQPQHF. In DNA form, the CDR3 reads TGTGCCAGCAGCGAGGGACAGGGGGTGTATAGCAATCAGCCCCAGCATTTT. This sequence joins TRBV2 and TRBJ1-5; 11 positions agree with TRBD1. The junction had 7 bases not matched to a gene; V was cut back by 6 bases and J by 0 bases. The V gene's germline CDR1 is SNHLY and CDR2 FYNNEI. This CDR3 spans 17 amino acids.